Shown below are 3 T cell receptor beta chains from a single sample sequenced in a study of identical twins (TCRdb year 2016). The library was generated by 5' RACE. The instrument given in TCRdb is Illumina HiSeq 2000. TCRdb itself trimmed the public reads at Q25 with fastp, ran MiXCR and retained productive beta chains. Records with the same CDR3 protein are collapsed into one entry carrying the most frequent genes and DNA. The sample includes 1.5 million to 2 million distinct CDR3 sequences, with less than 35% observed a single time. Of the sample, about 0.3% falls within the top ten clones. The sequenced sample was cord blood. The receptors were gathered from a newborn girl in good health.

This clonotype was recorded a few times. This chain uses TRBV4-2 with TRBJ2-7; 10 nucleotides line up with TRBD2. Germline CDR1 and CDR2: LGHNA and YNFKEQ. This CDR3 comprises 15 residues. V dropped 4 bases and J dropped 5; count of bases not matched to a gene: 8. CDR3: CASSPSGGAHDEQYF. The CDR3 nucleotides are TGTGCCAGCAGCCCCAGCGGGGGGGCCCACGACGAGCAGTACTTC.

CDR3 coding DNA: TGTGCCAGCAGCCGACCCCTAGGGAACACTGAAGCTTTCTTT. It codes for CASSRPLGNTEAFF. This chain links TRBV5-4 with TRBJ1-1; D call uncertain. This CDR3 contains 14 residues. Trimming removed 4 bases at V and 1 base at J, with 11 bases between. The V gene's germline CDR1 is SGHNT and CDR2 YYREEE (reference sequence). The whole variable domain, filled in from reference TRBV5-4 and TRBJ1-1, reads ETGVTQSPTHLIKTRGQQVTLRCSSQSGHNTVSWYQQALGQGPQFIFQYYREEENGRGNFPPRFSGLQFPNYSSELNVNALELDDSALYLCASSRPLGNTEAFFGQGTRLTVV.

The gene calls are TRBV20-1 and TRBJ2-7; D gene unclear. This CDR3 spans 15 amino acids. CDR1 is DFQATT and CDR2 is SNEGSKA in the germline V gene (reference sequence). The V and J ends lost 3 bases and 0 bases respectively, with 15 bases between them. The CDR3 bases are TGCAGTGCTAGCGGTTTTTCCGGGTCCTCCTACGAGCAGTACTTC. Its translation: CSASGFSGSSYEQYF.